What follows are 4 T cell receptor beta chains derived from one specimen sequenced in a study of beta chain features in type 1 diabetes. Expressed TCRB transcripts were sequenced after all isolated RNA was converted to cDNA. Here immunoSEQ multiplex PCR was the method, and the copy in TCRdb shows in-frame clones only, minus some. This table has hundreds of thousands of clones, around 30% appearing once. Sequencing was performed on naive CD4+ T cells from blood. The receptors come from a man aged 18-30 years in good health.

This clone was seen a handful of times. The chain is built from TRBV5-4 and TRBJ2-3; no definite D call. The CDR3 runs to 13 residues. Germline V gene sequence: CDR1 SGHNT, CDR2 YYREEE (reference sequence). V lost 1 base and J lost 2, with 5 bases in between. CDR3 nucleotides: TGTGCCAGCAGCTTGTACCACACAGATACGCAGTATTTT. This translates into CASSLYHTDTQYF.

CDR3 amino acids: CASSRLAGEGQETQYF. The CDR3 region has the DNA TGTGCCAGCAGCCGACTAGCGGGAGAGGGGCAAGAGACCCAGTACTTC. The rearrangement joins TRBV21-1 to TRBJ2-5; the table calls TRBD2, which could not be checked here. TRBV21-1 has pseudogene status. This CDR3 contains 16 residues.

This clone was counted only a few times. This sequence joins TRBV30 and TRBJ2-7; the D gene could be TRBD1 or TRBD2 (5 bases each). The germline V and J ends were trimmed by 5 bases and 6 bases, with 17 bases remaining between them. Per the germline V gene, CDR1 is GTSNPN and CDR2 is SVGIG (reference sequence). This CDR3 spans 13 amino acids. The CDR3 DNA reads TGTGCCTGGGACCGGGACCCAGCCGGCGAGCAGTACTTC. Encoded protein: CAWDRDPAGEQYF.

This rearrangement joins TRBV30 to TRBJ2-3, with a possible D match to TRBD2 (6 bases). The ends were cut back, 2 bases at V and 0 bases at J, with 12 bases in the middle. This CDR3 has 15 amino acids. Germline CDR1 GTSNPN, CDR2 SVGIG (reference sequence). CDR3 DNA: TGTGCCTGGAGTATTGGGGGGACTAGCACAGATACGCAGTATTTT. This sequence encodes CAWSIGGTSTDTQYF.